The sequence of this T cell receptor beta chain was determined in a study of blood T cells in healthy people across ages (dated by TCRdb to the mid-2010s). Turning to the overall study: In model experiments, template switching captured about one uniquely barcoded TCR beta cDNA molecule for every two T cells. The study measured age-related changes in TCR beta repertoire diversity using deep sequencing normalized with unique cDNA molecular identifiers. Donors were grouped into four age groups: young (average roughly 15 years), middle-aged (39), aged (roughly 62) and long-lived (approximately 81). To avoid experimental bias, donors of different ages were distributed randomly across sequencing lanes. For two donors (one aged 18 to 30 and one aged 80 or older), the study analyzed two additional independent replicas of 1 million unique cDNA reads from the same blood draw.

The full study reports these points: Observed TCR beta diversity per million T cells fell roughly linearly with age, and a significant reduction was already apparent by age approximately 40. Conclusive comparison of naive and antigen-experienced compartments was prevented by the profiling of bulk unsorted PBMCs. The long-lived group showed more naive CD4+ T cells, fewer expanded clones and increased TCR diversity than the aged group, suggesting age selection. Estimates of total diversity based on one million sequenced T cells were considered lower bounds and underestimates. Observed TCR beta diversity correlated strongly with the percentage of naive T cells measured by flow cytometry. Donor CMV infection status was unknown, potentially confounding age-related changes in expanded clonotypes.

According to the germline V gene, CDR1 reads SGHTA and CDR2 reads FQGNSA. The CDR3, cysteine through phenylalanine, is 13 amino acids long. Only the CDR3 portion is preserved as DNA: 39 bases, with reading frame beginning at the first base. The junction shows trimming of 1 base on V and 4 bases on J, plus 5 bases between the germline ends. The library was obtained by 5' RACE. Instrument on record: Illumina HiSeq 2500. A second PCR of about 7 to 12 cycles was run with a J-beta primer mix and a sample-barcoded 5' primer. A template-switch 5' adaptor carrying 12 random nucleotides introduced a unique molecular identifier onto each TCR beta cDNA molecule. Each sample yielded at least 2.5 million CDR3-containing paired-end reads. First-strand cDNA was synthesized from all RNA with the Mint cDNA synthesis kit, primed by a TRBC-specific oligonucleotide. Following uracil-DNA glycosylase treatment, all cDNA underwent a first 18-cycle PCR with the universal primers M1SS and BC2_uni_R. The paper's data handling went like this. For normalization, 1 million high-quality reads were randomly selected from each sample, with every read carrying a distinct molecular identifier. Instead of being binned into consensus sequences, reads that shared molecular identifiers were thrown out. CDR3 identification, clonotype clustering and error correction used MiTCR with a Q25 quality threshold and the strictest error-elimination algorithm. A nonparametric unseen species model using Euler transformation provided a lower-bound estimate of total TCR beta diversity. TCRdb handled the public reads itself, with Q25 trimming in fastp and clone calling in MiXCR, and kept productive beta chains. Rows merge per CDR3 protein into single entries with the most common DNA and genes. V and J calls and clone size were set by TCRdb, not the authors. The sample has about 1,400,000 distinct CDR3 sequences on record, about 40% of them singletons. The ten largest make up 7.9% of the sample.

This clonotype was recorded a few times. It lacks a known antigen. Nothing much larger sits one base from this clone, and base qualities are not available. The 40 or so donors, aged roughly 6 to 90 years, were systemically healthy Caucasian individuals from Russia. Each donor gave about 9.7 milliliters of peripheral blood, drawn into EDTA-treated Vacutainer tubes. PBMCs were isolated by Ficoll-Paque density-gradient centrifugation, with at least 7 million obtained per sample. Total RNA, at least 6 micrograms per sample, was extracted from PBMCs with Trizol reagent. Naive CD45RAhigh/CD27high T cell percentages were measured by flow cytometry on a PBMC aliquot from every donor.

The source is a woman younger than 30 in good health. Sample: blood. This sequence uses TRBV7-2 and TRBJ1-5; the D gene assignment is ambiguous. CDR3 protein: CASSLVHNQPQHF. The nucleotides read TGTGCCAGCAGCTTAGTGCATAATCAGCCCCAGCATTTT. The entire variable domain, with the stretches around the CDR3 drawn from the reference TRBV7-2 and TRBJ1-5 proteins, is GAGVSQSPSNKVTEKGKDVELRCDPISGHTALYWYRQSLGQGLEFLIYFQGNSAPDKSGLPSDRFSAERTGGSVSTLTIQRTQQEDSAVYLCASSLVHNQPQHFGDGTRLSIL.